This section outlines one T cell receptor (beta chain) sequence together with its context. This sample is drawn from a study of blood T cell repertoires in COVID-19. Profiled with immunoSEQ multiplex PCR; TCRdb holds only in-frame clones, not every one. The data show 120,000 to 150,000 clones, about 86% seen once. The sequence derives from a woman aged 40 to 49 with acute or convalescent COVID-19. Sequencing was performed on peripheral blood.

The CDR3 region is CASSLQRGTQYF. For the CDR3, the DNA is TGTGCCAGCAGCCTCCAACGGGGGACCCAGTACTTC. This chain joins TRBV12-3 or TRBV12-4 and TRBJ2-5; tentative D call: TRBD2 (5 bases). V was pared by 6 bases and J by 7 bases, with 12 bases between. CDR3 length equals 12 residues.